The rows below give T cell receptor beta chains drawn from one sample of a study of identifying expanded T cells in peripheral blood. Only in-frame clones appear in the TCRdb table, and some are missing; sequencing was by immunoSEQ multiplex PCR. This sample carries about 94,000 clones, approximately 88% of them seen once, and the ten largest clones take approximately 5%. Sample: blood. These receptors all stem from a person aged 18 to 69 in good health. CDR3s include the opening cysteine and the closing phenylalanine or tryptophan. The D gene is left open where the match is weak. Where a row states a size, it is once, few, many or the class of an expanded clone; other rows omit it.

clone_size	v_call	d_call	j_call	cdr3_nt	cdr3_aa
.	TRBV6-1	.	TRBJ1-2	TGTGCCAGCAGTGTGGTTTCGGGCACAGGGACGGTATATGGCTACACCTTC	CASSVVSGTGTVYGYTF
.	TRBV10-3	TRBD1	TRBJ1-4	TGTGCCATCAGGGGACAGGAGGATGAAAAACTGTTTTTT	CAIRGQEDEKLFF
.	TRBV7-2	.	TRBJ2-3	TGTGCCAGCAGCTTAGCGGGAGGAGGGGGTACGCAGTATTTT	CASSLAGGGGTQYF
.	TRBV5-6	.	TRBJ1-6	TGTGCCAGCAGCTTAACCGGGAGTTCACCCCTCCACTTT	CASSLTGSSPLHF
.	TRBV18	.	TRBJ1-1	TGTGCCAGCTCACCACCGGGGGGGCCTGATGAAGCTTTCTTT	CASSPPGGPDEAFF
.	TRBV2	.	TRBJ1-1	TGTGCCAGCTGCAACCTCCCAAACACTGAAGCTTTCTTT	CASCNLPNTEAFF
.	TRBV5-1	TRBD1	TRBJ1-3	TGCGCCAGCAGCGATACAGGGGTCCCCGGAAACACCATATATTTT	CASSDTGVPGNTIYF
once	TRBV7-2	.	TRBJ2-7	TGTGCCAGCTGCCCGGACCTGACCTACGAGCAGTACTTC	CASCPDLTYEQYF
.	TRBV18	.	TRBJ1-3	TGTGCCAGCTCACCTAGGGGTAGCGGCTCTGGAAACACCATATATTTT	CASSPRGSGSGNTIYF
.	TRBV5-6	.	TRBJ1-1	TGTGCCAGCAGCTTCGGGGTTGTCGCTGAAGCTTTCTTT	CASSFGVVAEAFF
.	TRBV7-2	.	TRBJ1-4	TGTGCCAGCAGCGCAACACCGGGCCATTCCAATGAAAAACTGTTTTTT	CASSATPGHSNEKLFF
few	TRBV7-2	.	TRBJ2-1	TGTGCCAGCAGCTTATGGGGGGGGGCCTCCTACAATGAGCAGTTCTTC	CASSLWGGASYNEQFF
.	TRBV16	.	TRBJ2-7	TGTGCCAGCAGCCAATCAAGATACGAGCAGTACTTC	CASSQSRYEQYF
.	TRBV19	.	TRBJ1-5	TGTGCCAGTAGGGCAACAGGGCGTAGCGGCAATCAGCCCCAGCATTTT	CASRATGRSGNQPQHF
.	TRBV19	TRBD1	TRBJ1-1	TGTGCCAGTAGTATCAATCAGGGGGCGAGAACTGAAGCTTTCTTT	CASSINQGARTEAFF
once	TRBV25-1	TRBD1	TRBJ1-4	TGTGCCAGCAGTGAGTCAGGACAGGGCCTCGGTGGTAATGAAAAACTGTTTTTT	CASSESGQGLGGNEKLFF
few	TRBV7-2	TRBD1	TRBJ2-2	TGTGCCAGCAGCTTAGGACAGGGGTGGACCGGGGAGCTGTTTTTT	CASSLGQGWTGELFF
.	TRBV6-5	.	TRBJ2-7	TGTGCCAGCAGTTACCCCCGGGACGGAGCCTACGAGCAGTACTTC	CASSYPRDGAYEQYF
.	TRBV15	.	TRBJ2-4	TGTGCCACCAGCAGAGATCGTGGGCTAGCCAAAAACATTCAGTACTTC	CATSRDRGLAKNIQYF
.	TRBV11-3	TRBD2	TRBJ2-3	TGTGCCAGCAGCGAACTAGCGGGAGGCCCCACAGATACGCAGTATTTT	CASSELAGGPTDTQYF
once	TRBV7-9	TRBD2	TRBJ2-2	TGTGCCAGCAGCTCCCTAGCGGGAGGGCCGGGCGGGGAGCTGTTTTTT	CASSSLAGGPGGELFF
.	TRBV4-3	.	TRBJ1-1	TGCGCCAGCAGCCAAGATCGGAGTGAAGCTTTCTTT	CASSQDRSEAFF
once	TRBV9	TRBD2	TRBJ2-7	TGTGCCAGCAGCCCTTCCGGGACTAGTCTTTCCTACGAGCAGTACTTC	CASSPSGTSLSYEQYF
.	TRBV6-5	.	TRBJ1-5	TGTGCCAGCAGTAGGGGCTCGAGTCAGCCCCAGCATTTT	CASSRGSSQPQHF
.	TRBV7-9	TRBD1	TRBJ1-2	TGTGCCAGCAGTCTGCGGCCGGGACAGGGCGTGCTTGCACCCGGCTACACCTTC	CASSLRPGQGVLAPGYTF
.	TRBV14	TRBD1	TRBJ1-1	TGTGCCAGCAGCCCGAGACAGGGGAGCGTGAACACTGAAGCTTTCTTT	CASSPRQGSVNTEAFF
.	TRBV30	TRBD1	TRBJ1-5	TGTGCCTGGGCGACAGGGGTTAAGGAACAGCCCCAGCATTTT	CAWATGVKEQPQHF
.	TRBV11-3	.	TRBJ2-1	TGTGCCAGCAGCTTAAGGAGGGCCCCAGGCAATGAGCAGTTCTTC	CASSLRRAPGNEQFF
once	TRBV14	TRBD1	TRBJ2-3	TGTGCCAGCAGCCGCGAACCGGGACAGCGCACAGATACGCAGTATTTT	CASSREPGQRTDTQYF
.	TRBV19	TRBD1	TRBJ1-5	TGTGCCAGTAGTTATTACGGGACAGTCAAAAATCAGCCCCAGCATTTT	CASSYYGTVKNQPQHF
.	TRBV6-5	.	TRBJ2-7	TGTGCCAGCAGCTCAGACTACGAGCAGTACTTC	CASSSDYEQYF
.	TRBV5-5	TRBD1	TRBJ1-3	TGTGCCAGCAGCCCGACAGGGGGAAACACCATATATTTT	CASSPTGGNTIYF
.	TRBV9	TRBD2	TRBJ2-1	TGTGCCAGCAGCTCCCGACTAGCGGGCCTCTCACGAAGGGAGCAGTTCTTC	CASSSRLAGLSRREQFF
.	TRBV5-6	TRBD1	TRBJ2-2	TGTGCCAGCAGCTTTGACAGGGGGAACACCGGGGAGCTGTTTTTT	CASSFDRGNTGELFF
.	TRBV2	.	TRBJ2-1	TGTGCCAGCAACGAGGATCGGGATGAGCAGTTCTTC	CASNEDRDEQFF
.	TRBV11-2	.	TRBJ2-7	TGTGCCAGCAGCTTTGGTGATTCTACGAGATACGAGCAGTACTTC	CASSFGDSTRYEQYF
.	TRBV6-5	TRBD1	TRBJ2-1	TGTGCCAGCAGCCTTGGACAGGGGACCTACAATGAGCAGTTCTTC	CASSLGQGTYNEQFF